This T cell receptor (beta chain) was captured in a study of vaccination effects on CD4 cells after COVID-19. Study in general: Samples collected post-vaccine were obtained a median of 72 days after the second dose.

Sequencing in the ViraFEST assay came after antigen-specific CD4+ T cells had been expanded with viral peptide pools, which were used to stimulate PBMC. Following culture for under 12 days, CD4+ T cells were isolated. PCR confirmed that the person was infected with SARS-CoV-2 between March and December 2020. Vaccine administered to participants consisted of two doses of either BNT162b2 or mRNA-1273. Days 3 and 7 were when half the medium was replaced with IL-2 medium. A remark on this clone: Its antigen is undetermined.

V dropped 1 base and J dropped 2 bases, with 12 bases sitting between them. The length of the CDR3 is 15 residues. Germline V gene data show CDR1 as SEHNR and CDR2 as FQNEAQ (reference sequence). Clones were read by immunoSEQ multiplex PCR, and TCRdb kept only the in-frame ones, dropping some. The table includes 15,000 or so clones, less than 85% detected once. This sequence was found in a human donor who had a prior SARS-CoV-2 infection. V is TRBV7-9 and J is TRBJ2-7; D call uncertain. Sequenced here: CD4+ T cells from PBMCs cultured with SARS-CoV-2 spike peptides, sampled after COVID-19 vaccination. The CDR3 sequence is CASSLGATSAYEQYF. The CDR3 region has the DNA TGTGCCAGCAGCTTAGGTGCGACATCAGCCTACGAGCAGTACTTC. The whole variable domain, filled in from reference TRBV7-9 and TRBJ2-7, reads DTGVSQNPRHKITKRGQNVTFRCDPISEHNRLYWYRQTLGQGPEFLTYFQNEAQLEKSRLLSDRFSAERPKGSFSTLEIQRTEQGDSAMYLCASSLGATSAYEQYFGPGTRLTVT.